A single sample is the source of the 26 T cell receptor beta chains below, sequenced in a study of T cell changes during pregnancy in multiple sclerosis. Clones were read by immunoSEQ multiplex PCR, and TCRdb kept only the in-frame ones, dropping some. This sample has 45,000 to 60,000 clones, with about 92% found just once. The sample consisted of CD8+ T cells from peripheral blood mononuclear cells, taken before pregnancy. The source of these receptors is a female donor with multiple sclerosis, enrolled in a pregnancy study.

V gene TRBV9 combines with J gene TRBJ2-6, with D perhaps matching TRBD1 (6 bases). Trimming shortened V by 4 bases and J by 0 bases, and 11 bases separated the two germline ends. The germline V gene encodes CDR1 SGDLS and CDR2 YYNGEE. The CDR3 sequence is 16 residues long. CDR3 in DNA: TGTGCCAGCAGCTCCGGGACAAGCTCTGGGGCCAACGTCCTGACTTTC. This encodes CASSSGTSSGANVLTF.

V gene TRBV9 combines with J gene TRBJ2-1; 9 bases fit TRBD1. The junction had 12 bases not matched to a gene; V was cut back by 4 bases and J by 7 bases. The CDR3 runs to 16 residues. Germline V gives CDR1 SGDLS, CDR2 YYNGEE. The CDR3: CASSPRTGEGGNEQFF. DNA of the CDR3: TGTGCCAGCAGCCCGCGGACAGGGGAAGGTGGGAATGAGCAGTTCTTC.

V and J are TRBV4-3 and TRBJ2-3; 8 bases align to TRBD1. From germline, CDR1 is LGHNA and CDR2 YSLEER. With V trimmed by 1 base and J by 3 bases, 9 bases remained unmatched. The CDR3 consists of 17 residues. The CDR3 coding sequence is TGCGCCAGCAGCCAAGGGGGCCGACAGGGGCGGACAGATACGCAGTATTTT. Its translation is CASSQGGRQGRTDTQYF.

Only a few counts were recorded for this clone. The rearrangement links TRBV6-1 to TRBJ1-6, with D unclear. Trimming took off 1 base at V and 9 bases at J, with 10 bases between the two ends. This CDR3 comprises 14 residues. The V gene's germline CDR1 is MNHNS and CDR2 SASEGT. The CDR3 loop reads CASSEDPVVSPLHF. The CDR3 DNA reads TGTGCCAGCAGTGAAGATCCCGTCGTTTCACCCCTCCACTTT.

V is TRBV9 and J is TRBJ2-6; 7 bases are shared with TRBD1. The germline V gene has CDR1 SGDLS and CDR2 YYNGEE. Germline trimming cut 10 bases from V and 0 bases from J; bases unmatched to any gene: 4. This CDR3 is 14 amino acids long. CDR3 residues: CASGTDSGANVLTF. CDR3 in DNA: TGTGCCTCCGGGACAGACTCTGGGGCCAACGTCCTGACTTTC.

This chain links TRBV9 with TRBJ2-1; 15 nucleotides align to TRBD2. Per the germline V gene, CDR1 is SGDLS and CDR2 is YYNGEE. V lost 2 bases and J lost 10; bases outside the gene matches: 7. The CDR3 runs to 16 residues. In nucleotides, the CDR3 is TGTGCCAGCAGCGTCGCCGGGACTAGCGGGGGGCGGGAGCAGTTCTTC. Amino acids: CASSVAGTSGGREQFF.

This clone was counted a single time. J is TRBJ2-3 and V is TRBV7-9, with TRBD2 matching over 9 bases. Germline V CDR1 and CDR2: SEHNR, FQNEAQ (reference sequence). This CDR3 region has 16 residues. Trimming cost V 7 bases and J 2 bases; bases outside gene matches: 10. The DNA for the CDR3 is TGTGCCAGCAAGGGGGTAGCGGGGGACCCCACAGATACGCAGTATTTT. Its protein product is CASKGVAGDPTDTQYF. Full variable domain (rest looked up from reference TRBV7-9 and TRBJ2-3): DTGVSQNPRHKITKRGQNVTFRCDPISEHNRLYWYRQTLGQGPEFLTYFQNEAQLEKSRLLSDRFSAERPKGSFSTLEIQRTEQGDSAMYLCASKGVAGDPTDTQYFGPGTRLTVL.

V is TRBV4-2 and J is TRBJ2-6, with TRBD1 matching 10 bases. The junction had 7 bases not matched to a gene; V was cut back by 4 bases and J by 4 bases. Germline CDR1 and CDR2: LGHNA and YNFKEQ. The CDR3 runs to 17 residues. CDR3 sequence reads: CASSRGDRGTGANVLTF. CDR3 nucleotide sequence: TGTGCCAGCAGCCGGGGGGACAGGGGCACAGGGGCCAACGTCCTGACTTTC.

The CDR3 protein is CSVEGLRTDTQYF. In nucleotides, the CDR3 is TGCAGCGTTGAAGGGCTGCGCACAGATACGCAGTATTTT. The chain couples TRBV29-1 to TRBJ2-3, with D hard to call. Germline V lookup: CDR1 SQVTM, CDR2 ANQGSEA. This CDR3 has 13 residues. Trimming stripped 1 base from V and 1 base from J, with 6 bases between.

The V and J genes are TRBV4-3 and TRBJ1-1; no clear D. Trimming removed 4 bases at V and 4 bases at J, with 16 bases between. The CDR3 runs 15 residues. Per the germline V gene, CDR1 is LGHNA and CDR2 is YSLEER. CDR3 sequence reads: CASSLGVREGTEAFF. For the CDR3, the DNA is TGCGCCAGCAGCCTAGGAGTGAGGGAGGGCACTGAAGCTTTCTTT.

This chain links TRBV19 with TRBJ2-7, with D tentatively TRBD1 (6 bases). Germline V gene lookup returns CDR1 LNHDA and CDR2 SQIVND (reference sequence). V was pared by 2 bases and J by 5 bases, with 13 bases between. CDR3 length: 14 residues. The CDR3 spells CASSIMGRGDEQYF. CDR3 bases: TGTGCCAGTAGTATAATGGGCAGGGGAGACGAGCAGTACTTC.

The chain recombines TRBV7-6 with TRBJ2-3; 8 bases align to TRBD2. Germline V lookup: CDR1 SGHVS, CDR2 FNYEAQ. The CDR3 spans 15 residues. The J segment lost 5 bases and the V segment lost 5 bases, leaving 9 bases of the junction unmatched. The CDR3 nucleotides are TGTGCCAGCAGCCAAAGCGGGGGTGGGATAGATACGCAGTATTTT. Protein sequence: CASSQSGGGIDTQYF.

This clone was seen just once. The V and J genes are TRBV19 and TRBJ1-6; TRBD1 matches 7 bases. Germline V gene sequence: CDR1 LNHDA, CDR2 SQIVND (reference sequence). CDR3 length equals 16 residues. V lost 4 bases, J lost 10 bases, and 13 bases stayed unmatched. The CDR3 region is CASSTRQGRLGSPLHF. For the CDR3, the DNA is TGTGCCAGTAGTACCCGACAGGGTCGTTTAGGGTCACCCCTCCACTTT.

The CDR3 loop reads CASSFPESSYEQYF. The DNA for the CDR3 is TGTGCCAGCAGCTTCCCTGAGAGCTCCTACGAGCAGTACTTC. This rearrangement joins TRBV7-8 to TRBJ2-7, with no clear D. V gave up 3 bases and J gave up 0 bases, with 9 bases separating them. The length of the CDR3 is 14 residues. CDR1 SGHVS and CDR2 FQNEAQ come from the germline V gene.

The CDR3 nucleotides read TGCGCCAGCAGCGCGGGATTCGGCTACGAGCAGTACTTC. It encodes CASSAGFGYEQYF. V and J are TRBV4-3 and TRBJ2-7; D possibly corresponds to TRBD2 (6 bases). V lost 5 bases and J lost 3, with 11 bases in between. Germline V gene lookup returns CDR1 LGHNA and CDR2 YSLEER. CDR3 length: 13 residues.

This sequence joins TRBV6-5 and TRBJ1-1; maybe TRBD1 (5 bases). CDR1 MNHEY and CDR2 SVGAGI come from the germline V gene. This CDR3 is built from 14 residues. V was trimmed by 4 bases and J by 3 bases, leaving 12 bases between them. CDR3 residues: CASSWSGEYTEAFF. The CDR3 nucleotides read TGTGCCAGCAGTTGGTCGGGGGAGTACACTGAAGCTTTCTTT.

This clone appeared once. CDR3 sequence: CASSVPRETTTDTQYF. CDR3 DNA sequence: TGTGCCAGCAGCGTCCCCCGCGAGACAACCACAGATACGCAGTATTTT. The V call is TRBV9, the J call TRBJ2-3; no clear D gene. V was shortened by 2 bases and J by 2 bases, with 15 bases between the two germline ends. Germline lookup yields CDR1 SGDLS and CDR2 YYNGEE. The CDR3 length is 16 residues.

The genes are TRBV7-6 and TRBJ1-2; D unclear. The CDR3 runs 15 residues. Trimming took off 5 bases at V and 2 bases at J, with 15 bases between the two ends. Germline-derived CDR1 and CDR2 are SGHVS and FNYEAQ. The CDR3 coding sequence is TGTGCCAGCAGCCCGGAGGGTATTTGGAACTATGGCTACACCTTC. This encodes CASSPEGIWNYGYTF.

CDR3 protein: CASSLGGFDEQFF. As DNA, the CDR3 is TGTGCCAGCAGCTTAGGAGGGTTCGATGAGCAGTTCTTC. The chain is built from TRBV7-9 and TRBJ2-1; TRBD2 is a possible D gene (5 bases). Germline V CDR1 and CDR2: SEHNR, FQNEAQ (reference sequence). The ends were cut back, 1 base at V and 8 bases at J, with 9 bases in the middle. The CDR3 runs 13 residues.

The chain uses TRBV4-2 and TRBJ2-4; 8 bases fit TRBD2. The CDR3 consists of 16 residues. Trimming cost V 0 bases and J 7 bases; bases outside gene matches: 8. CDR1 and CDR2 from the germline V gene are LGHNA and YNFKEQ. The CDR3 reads CASSQDSGGDGNIQYF. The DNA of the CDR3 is TGTGCCAGCAGCCAAGATTCCGGGGGGGACGGGAACATTCAGTACTTC.

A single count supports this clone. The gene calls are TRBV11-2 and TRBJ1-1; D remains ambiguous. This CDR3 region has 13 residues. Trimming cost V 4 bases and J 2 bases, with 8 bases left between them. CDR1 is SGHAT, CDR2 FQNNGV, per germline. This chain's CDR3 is CASSSTVNTEAFF. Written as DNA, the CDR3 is TGTGCCAGCAGCTCAACAGTCAACACTGAAGCTTTCTTT. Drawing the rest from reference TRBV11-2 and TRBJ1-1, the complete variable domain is EAGVAQSPRYKIIEKRQSVAFWCNPISGHATLYWYQQILGQGPKLLIQFQNNGVVDDSQLPKDRFSAERLKGVDSTLKIQPAKLEDSAVYLCASSSTVNTEAFFGQGTRLTVV.

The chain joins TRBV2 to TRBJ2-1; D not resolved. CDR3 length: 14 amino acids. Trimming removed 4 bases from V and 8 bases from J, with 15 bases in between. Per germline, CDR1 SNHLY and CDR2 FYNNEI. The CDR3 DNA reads TGTGCCAGCAGTGCGTTATCTAACCGGGATGAGCAGTTCTTC. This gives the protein CASSALSNRDEQFF.

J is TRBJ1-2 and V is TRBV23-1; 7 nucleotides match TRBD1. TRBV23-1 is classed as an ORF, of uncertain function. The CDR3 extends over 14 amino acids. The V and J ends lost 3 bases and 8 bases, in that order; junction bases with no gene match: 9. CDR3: CASSHLRQGTGYTF. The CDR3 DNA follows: TGCGCCAGCAGTCACCTCCGACAGGGTACGGGCTACACCTTC.

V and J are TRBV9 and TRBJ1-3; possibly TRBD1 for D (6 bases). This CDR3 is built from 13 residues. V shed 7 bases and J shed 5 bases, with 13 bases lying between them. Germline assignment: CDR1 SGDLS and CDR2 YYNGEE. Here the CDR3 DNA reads TGTGCCAGCCGGAATCAGGGGAGAAACACCATATATTTT. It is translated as CASRNQGRNTIYF.

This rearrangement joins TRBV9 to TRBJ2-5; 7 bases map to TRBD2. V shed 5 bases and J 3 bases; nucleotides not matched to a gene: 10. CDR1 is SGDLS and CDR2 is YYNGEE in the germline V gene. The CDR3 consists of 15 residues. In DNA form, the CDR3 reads TGTGCCAGCAGTCTGCAGGGAGGGCTAGAAGAGACCCAGTACTTC. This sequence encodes CASSLQGGLEETQYF.

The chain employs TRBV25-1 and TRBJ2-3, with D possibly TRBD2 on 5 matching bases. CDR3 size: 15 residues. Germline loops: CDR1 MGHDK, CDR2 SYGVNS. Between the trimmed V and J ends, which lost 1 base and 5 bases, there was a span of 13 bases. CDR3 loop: CASSEFYWEIDTQYF. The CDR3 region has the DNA TGTGCCAGCAGTGAATTTTATTGGGAGATAGATACGCAGTATTTT. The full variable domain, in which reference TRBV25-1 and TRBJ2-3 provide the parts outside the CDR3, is EADIYQTPRYLVIGTGKKITLECSQTMGHDKMYWYQQDPGMELHLIHYSYGVNSTEKGDLSSESTVSRIRTEHFPLTLESARPSHTSQYLCASSEFYWEIDTQYFGPGTRLTVL.